Listed below are T cell receptor beta chains from one sample, sequenced in a study of shared clonotypes between healthy human individuals. This table comes from immunoSEQ multiplex PCR, and its TCRdb copy is limited to in-frame clones, with some not included. The sample carries 2 million to 2.5 million clones, roughly 92% recorded once. The sample was naive CD4+ T cells from PBMCs. These receptors came from a man aged 18-30 years in good health. Some clones in this sample may be carry-over from other donors' samples. CDR3s include the opening cysteine and the closing phenylalanine or tryptophan. The D gene is left open where the match is weak. Size tells how often a clone was seen (once, few, many) or the class of an expanded clone, and some rows leave it out.

cdr3_length j_call clone_size v_call d_call cdr3_nt cdr3_aa
16 TRBJ1-1 NA TRBV28 NA TGTGCCAGCAGTTTATTGGGGGGAGTAATGAACACTGAAGCTTTCTTT CASSLLGGVMNTEAFF
16 TRBJ1-1 NA TRBV18 NA TGTGCCAGCTCTCTCCATCCTGGTCCCACGGGCACTGAAGCTTTCTTT CASSLHPGPTGTEAFF
17 TRBJ2-1 NA TRBV9 TRBD1 TGTGCCAGCAGCGTTCCAGGGACAGGGGGTCCCTACAATGAGCAGTTCTTC CASSVPGTGGPYNEQFF
14 TRBJ2-7 NA TRBV2 TRBD1 TGTGCCAGCAGACAGGGACAGGGCTCCTACGAGCAGTACTTC CASRQGQGSYEQYF
13 TRBJ2-5 NA TRBV5-4 NA TGTGCCAGCAGATCAGGGGTGGCGGAGACCCAGTACTTC CASRSGVAETQYF
16 TRBJ2-7 NA TRBV27 TRBD2 TGTGCCAGCAGCCCTCCGGGACTAGCGGGAGTTCACGAGCAGTACTTC CASSPPGLAGVHEQYF
16 TRBJ1-5 NA TRBV30 NA TGTGCCTGGAGTGTATTGGGGTCCCCAGGGAATCAGCCCCAGCATTTT CAWSVLGSPGNQPQHF
15 TRBJ2-1 NA TRBV9 TRBD2 TGTGCCAGCAGCCCCCGGACTAGCGGTTACAATGAGCAGTTCTTC CASSPRTSGYNEQFF
11 TRBJ1-2 NA TRBV20-1 NA TGCAGTGCTCGCCAGGACTATGGCTACACCTTC CSARQDYGYTF
13 TRBJ2-7 NA TRBV2 TRBD1 TGTGCCAGCAGTCGGAGACAGGGCGGCGAGCAGTACTTC CASSRRQGGEQYF
15 TRBJ2-7 NA TRBV4-1 NA TGCGCCAGCAGCCCCGGCCAGGGCCCGTCCTACGAGCAGTACTTC CASSPGQGPSYEQYF
12 TRBJ2-7 NA TRBV4-2 NA TGTGCCAGCAGCCAAGAGTGGGGCGAGCAGTACTTC CASSQEWGEQYF
15 TRBJ2-5 NA TRBV5-1 NA TGCGCCAGCAGGCCAGGGACTCCCCGTCAAGAGACCCAGTACTTC CASRPGTPRQETQYF
15 TRBJ2-3 NA TRBV6-1 NA TGTGCCAGCAGTGAAGTGCTTAGTAGCACAGATACGCAGTATTTT CASSEVLSSTDTQYF
15 TRBJ2-1 NA TRBV6-4 NA TGTGCCAGCAGTGAATTTTATCCGTCGGACAATGAGCAGTTCTTC CASSEFYPSDNEQFF
15 TRBJ1-3 NA TRBV5-1 NA TGCGCCAGCAGAAAGGACAGTGCCTCTGGAAACACCATATATTTT CASRKDSASGNTIYF
14 TRBJ1-5 NA TRBV28 NA TGTGCCAGCAGTCCCGTGAGTAGCAATCAGCCCCAGCATTTT CASSPVSSNQPQHF
14 TRBJ2-7 NA TRBV5-4 NA TGTGCCAGCAGCTCGACTAGAAACTCCTACGAGCAGTACTTC CASSSTRNSYEQYF
16 TRBJ2-3 NA TRBV5-4 NA TGTGCCAGCAGCCCGGGGAGGGGGCGAGGGGAAGATACGCAGTATTTT CASSPGRGRGEDTQYF
13 TRBJ2-3 once TRBV11-2 NA TGTGCCAGCAGCTTCAGGCGTTACCATACGCAGTATTTT CASSFRRYHTQYF
14 TRBJ2-5 NA TRBV5-4 NA TGTGCCAGCAGCCGGAGGGTCACAGAAGAGACCCAGTACTTC CASSRRVTEETQYF
16 TRBJ2-5 NA TRBV19 TRBD2 TGTGCCAGTAGTGGTCTAGCGGGAGATGTAGGGGAGACCCAGTACTTC CASSGLAGDVGETQYF